This T cell receptor delta chain appears in the sequencing data of a study of gamma-delta T cells after stem cell transplantation. TCRdb reapplied CATT to the RT-PCR reads. The table lists some 1,400 delta-chain clones, about 7.9% of them singletons. Details on this clone: The protein that TCRdb holds for this DNA derives from a much larger clone and differs from the translated DNA at residue 7, which likely indicates a read error; the protein shown here is translated from the DNA.

The germline gives CDR1 GEAIGNYY, CDR2 EKD. The CDR3 is 17 residues long. Trimming took 3 bases from V and 3 from J; bases not matched to a gene: 9. The origin of this receptor is a human donor. It is not recorded whose cells these are; they may come from a transplant donor. The sequenced sample consisted of gamma-delta T cells. The chain is built from TRDV2 and TRDJ1, with 13 bases matching TRDD3. CDR3 amino acids: CACDPLATGGYADKLIF. DNA of the CDR3: TGTGCCTGTGACCCCCTTGCTACTGGGGGATACGCCGATAAACTCATCTTT.